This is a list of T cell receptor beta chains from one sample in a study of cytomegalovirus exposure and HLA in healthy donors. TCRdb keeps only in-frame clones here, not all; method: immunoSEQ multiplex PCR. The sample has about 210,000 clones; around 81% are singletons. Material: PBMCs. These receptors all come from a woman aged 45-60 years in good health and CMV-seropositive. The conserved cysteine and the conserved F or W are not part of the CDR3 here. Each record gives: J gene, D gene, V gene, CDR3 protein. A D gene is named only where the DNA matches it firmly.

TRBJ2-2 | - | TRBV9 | ASSVVANTGELF
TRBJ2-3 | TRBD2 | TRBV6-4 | ASSDGLATDTQY
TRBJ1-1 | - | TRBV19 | ASSISRNTEAF
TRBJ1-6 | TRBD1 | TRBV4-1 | ASSQGVGQLNSPLH
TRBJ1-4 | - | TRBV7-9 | ASSSNGVRNEKLF
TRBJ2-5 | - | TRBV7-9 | ASSLAAEGTQY
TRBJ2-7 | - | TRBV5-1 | ASSFNRDEQY
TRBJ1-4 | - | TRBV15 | ATSRGLTVVNEKLF
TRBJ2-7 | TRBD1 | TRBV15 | ATSRDRGRRSYEQY
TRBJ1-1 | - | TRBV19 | ASSTETGLSSGAF
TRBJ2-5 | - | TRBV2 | AAQGIQETQY
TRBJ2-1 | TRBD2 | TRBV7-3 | ASSSIAGGPGEQF
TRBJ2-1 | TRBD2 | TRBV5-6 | ASSLYNLAGSYNEQF
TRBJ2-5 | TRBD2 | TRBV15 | ATSSGRGVAGGLAETQY
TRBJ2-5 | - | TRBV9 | ASSGREETQY
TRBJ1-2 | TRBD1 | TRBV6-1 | ASSFRTGDGYGYT
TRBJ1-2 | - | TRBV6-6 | ASSFVPLGYT
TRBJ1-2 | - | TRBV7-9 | ASSPLRDYGYT
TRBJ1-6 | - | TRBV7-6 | ASSRGRSSSYNSPLH
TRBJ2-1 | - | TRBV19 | ASSMGPHEQF
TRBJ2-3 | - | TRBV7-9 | ASSSGSRWITDTQY
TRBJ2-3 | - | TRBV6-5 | ASSYGQSTDTQY